The text below deals with one T cell receptor (beta chain). The antigen is undetermined. With 5 bases clipped from V and 5 bases from J, the junction kept 16 bases outside the gene matches. Germline-derived CDR1 and CDR2 are LNHDA and SQIVND (reference sequence). The CDR3 is 17 residues long. This entry belongs to a study of T cell responses to AZD1222 COVID-19 vaccine. Study-level points and caveats: Recipients of AZD1222 seropositive at baseline numbered only 6 or 7. CD4 TCRs associated with vaccination spanned spike, dominating at 160-218 and 743-854.

Clones were sequenced by immunoSEQ multiplex PCR, and TCRdb holds only the in-frame ones, with some missing. The profile shows some 100,000 clones, about 83% of them singletons. The TCR was taken from an adult in good health. The V gene is TRBV19, the J gene TRBJ2-5, with 8 bases fitting TRBD1. The specimen was peripheral blood, collected on day 0 of AZD1222 vaccination. The CDR3 coding sequence is TGTGCCAGTAGTTCTAGTATCTCAGGACAGGGTTTGGAGACCCAGTACTTC. Protein: CASSSSISGQGLETQYF.